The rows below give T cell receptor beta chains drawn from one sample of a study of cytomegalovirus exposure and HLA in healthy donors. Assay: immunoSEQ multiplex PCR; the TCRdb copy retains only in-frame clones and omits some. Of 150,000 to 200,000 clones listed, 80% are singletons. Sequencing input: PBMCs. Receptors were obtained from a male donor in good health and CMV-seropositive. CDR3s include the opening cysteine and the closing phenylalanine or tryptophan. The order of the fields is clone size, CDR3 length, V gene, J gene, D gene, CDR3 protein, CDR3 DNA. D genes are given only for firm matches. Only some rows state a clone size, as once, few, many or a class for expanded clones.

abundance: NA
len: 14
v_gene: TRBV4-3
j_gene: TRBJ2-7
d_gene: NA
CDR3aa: CASSQPGVSYEQYF
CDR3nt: TGCGCCAGCAGCCAGCCCGGTGTCTCCTACGAGCAGTACTTC

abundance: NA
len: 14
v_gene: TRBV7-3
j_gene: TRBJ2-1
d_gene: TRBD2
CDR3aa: CASSLLAGGNEQFF
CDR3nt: TGTGCCAGCAGCTTACTAGCGGGAGGGAATGAGCAGTTCTTC

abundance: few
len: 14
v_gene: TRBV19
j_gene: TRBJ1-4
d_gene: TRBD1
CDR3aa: CASRPDREVGKLFF
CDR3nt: TGTGCCAGTAGGCCCGACAGGGAAGTGGGAAAACTGTTTTTT

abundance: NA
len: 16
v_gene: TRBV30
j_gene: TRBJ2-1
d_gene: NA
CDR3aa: CAWSSQGRAFYNEQFF
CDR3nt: TGTGCCTGGAGCTCACAGGGTAGAGCCTTCTACAATGAGCAGTTCTTC

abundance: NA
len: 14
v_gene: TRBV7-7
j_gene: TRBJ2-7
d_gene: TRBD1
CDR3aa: CASSPQGKFYEQYF
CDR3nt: TGTGCTAGCAGCCCACAGGGGAAATTTTACGAGCAGTACTTC

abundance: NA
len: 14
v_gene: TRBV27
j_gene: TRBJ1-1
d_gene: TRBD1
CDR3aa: CASSWGRGRRDAFF
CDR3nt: TGTGCCAGCAGTTGGGGCAGGGGGCGCAGGGACGCTTTCTTT

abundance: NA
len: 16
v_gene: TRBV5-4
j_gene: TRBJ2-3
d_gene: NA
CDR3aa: CASSLASGLFTDTQYF
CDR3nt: TGTGCCAGCAGCTTGGCATCTGGGCTCTTCACAGATACGCAGTATTTT

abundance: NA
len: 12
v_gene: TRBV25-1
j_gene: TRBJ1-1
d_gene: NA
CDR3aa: CASSDPQREAFF
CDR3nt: TGTGCCAGCAGTGATCCCCAGAGGGAAGCTTTCTTT

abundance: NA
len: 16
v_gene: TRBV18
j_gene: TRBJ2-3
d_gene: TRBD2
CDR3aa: CASSRRTSGKTDTQYF
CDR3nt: TGTGCCAGCTCACGGAGGACTAGCGGGAAGACAGATACGCAGTATTTT

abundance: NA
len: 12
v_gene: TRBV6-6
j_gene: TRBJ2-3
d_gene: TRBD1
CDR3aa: CASGTGQYTQYF
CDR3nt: TGTGCCAGCGGGACAGGGCAGTATACGCAGTATTTT

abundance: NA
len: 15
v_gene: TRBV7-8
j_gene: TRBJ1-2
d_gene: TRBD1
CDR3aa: CASSTRDSGNYGYTF
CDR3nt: TGTGCCAGCAGCACTAGGGACAGTGGAAACTATGGCTACACCTTC

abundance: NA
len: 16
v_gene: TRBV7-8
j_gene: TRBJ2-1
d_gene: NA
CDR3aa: CASTLGAVSSYNEQFF
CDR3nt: TGTGCCAGCACCTTGGGAGCGGTGAGCTCCTACAATGAGCAGTTCTTC

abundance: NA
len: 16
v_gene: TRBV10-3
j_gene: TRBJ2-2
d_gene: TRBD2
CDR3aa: CAISLRLAGGTGELFF
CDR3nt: TGTGCCATCAGTTTAAGACTAGCGGGAGGGACCGGGGAGCTGTTTTTT

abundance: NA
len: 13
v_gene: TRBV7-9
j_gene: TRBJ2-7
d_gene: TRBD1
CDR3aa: CSSSLGTGVFQYF
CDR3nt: TGTTCCAGCAGCTTGGGGACAGGGGTTTTCCAGTACTTC

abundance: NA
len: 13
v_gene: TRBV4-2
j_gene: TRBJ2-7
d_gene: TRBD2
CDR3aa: CASSQEGGVGQYF
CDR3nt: TGTGCCAGCAGCCAGGAGGGAGGGGTTGGGCAGTACTTC

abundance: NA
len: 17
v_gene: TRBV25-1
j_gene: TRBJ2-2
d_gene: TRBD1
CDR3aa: CASSGVRDRLITGELFF
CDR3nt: TGTGCCAGCAGTGGGGTCCGGGACAGGTTGATCACCGGGGAGCTGTTTTTT

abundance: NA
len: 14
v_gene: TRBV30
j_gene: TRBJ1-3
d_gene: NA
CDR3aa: CAWSGGGSGNTIYF
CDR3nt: TGTGCCTGGAGCGGGGGGGGCTCTGGAAACACCATATATTTT

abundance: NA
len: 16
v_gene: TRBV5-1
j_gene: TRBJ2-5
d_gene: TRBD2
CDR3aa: CASIIAGGAVGETQYF
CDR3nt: TGCGCCAGCATCATAGCGGGAGGTGCCGTGGGGGAGACCCAGTACTTC

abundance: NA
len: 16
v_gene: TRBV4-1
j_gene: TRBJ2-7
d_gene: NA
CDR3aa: CASSQDSAGTTYEQYF
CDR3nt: TGCGCCAGCAGCCAAGATTCGGCGGGAACAACCTACGAGCAGTACTTC

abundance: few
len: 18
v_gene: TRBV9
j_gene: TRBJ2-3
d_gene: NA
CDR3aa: CASSVKILEPTANTSQYF
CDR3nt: TGTGCCAGCAGCGTAAAAATTTTGGAGCCCACGGCCAACACGTCGCAGTATTTT

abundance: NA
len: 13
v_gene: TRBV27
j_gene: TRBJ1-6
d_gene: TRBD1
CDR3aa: CASRGQANSPLHF
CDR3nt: TGTGCCAGCCGAGGACAGGCGAATTCACCCCTCCACTTT

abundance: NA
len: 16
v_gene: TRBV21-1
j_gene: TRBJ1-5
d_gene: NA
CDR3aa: CASSQGGQGAAQPQHF
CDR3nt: TGTGCCAGCAGCCAGGGAGGACAGGGGGCCGCTCAGCCCCAGCATTTT

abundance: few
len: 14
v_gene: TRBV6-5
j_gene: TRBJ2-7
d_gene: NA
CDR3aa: CASSPGSIAYEQYF
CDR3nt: TGTGCCAGCAGTCCCGGGTCCATTGCCTACGAGCAGTACTTC

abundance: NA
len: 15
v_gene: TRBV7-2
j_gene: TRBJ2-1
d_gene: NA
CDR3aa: CASSLRGADKNEQFF
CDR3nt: TGTGCCAGCAGCTTACGGGGAGCGGATAAAAATGAGCAGTTCTTC

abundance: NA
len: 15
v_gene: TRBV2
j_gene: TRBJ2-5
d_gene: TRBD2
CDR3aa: CASSRLAGGQETQYF
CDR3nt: TGTGCCAGCAGTCGACTAGCGGGAGGGCAAGAGACCCAGTACTTC

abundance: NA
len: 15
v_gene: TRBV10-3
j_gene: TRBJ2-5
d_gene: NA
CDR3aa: CAISGGSGPQETQYF
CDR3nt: TGTGCCATCAGTGGGGGTAGCGGTCCCCAAGAGACCCAGTACTTC

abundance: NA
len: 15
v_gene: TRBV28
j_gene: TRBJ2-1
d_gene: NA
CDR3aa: CASHPPLSSYNEQFF
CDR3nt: TGTGCCAGCCACCCCCCATTGAGCTCCTACAATGAGCAGTTCTTC

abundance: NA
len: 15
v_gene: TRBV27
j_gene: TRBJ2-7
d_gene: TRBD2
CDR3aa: CASSSSGGRFYEQYF
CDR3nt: TGTGCCAGCAGTTCATCGGGCGGGAGGTTCTACGAGCAGTACTTC

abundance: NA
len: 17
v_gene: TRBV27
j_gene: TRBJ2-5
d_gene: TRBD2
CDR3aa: CASRALAGLQYQETQYF
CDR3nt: TGTGCCAGCAGGGCACTAGCGGGACTACAGTACCAAGAGACCCAGTACTTC

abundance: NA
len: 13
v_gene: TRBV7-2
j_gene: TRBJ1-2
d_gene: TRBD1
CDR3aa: CASSFTGGSGYTF
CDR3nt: TGTGCCAGCAGCTTTACAGGGGGTAGCGGCTACACCTTC

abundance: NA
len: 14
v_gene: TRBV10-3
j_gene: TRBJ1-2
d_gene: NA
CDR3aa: CAISPGNSTGGYTF
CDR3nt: TGTGCCATCAGCCCGGGAAACTCCACGGGGGGCTACACCTTC

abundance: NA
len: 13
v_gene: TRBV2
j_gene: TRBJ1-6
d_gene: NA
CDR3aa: CASSDLQGSPLHF
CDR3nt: TGTGCCAGCAGTGACCTGCAGGGTTCACCCCTCCACTTT

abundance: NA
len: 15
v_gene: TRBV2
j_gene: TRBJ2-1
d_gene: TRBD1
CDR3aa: CASNEDRVVSNEQFF
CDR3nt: TGTGCCAGCAACGAGGACAGGGTAGTCAGCAATGAGCAGTTCTTC

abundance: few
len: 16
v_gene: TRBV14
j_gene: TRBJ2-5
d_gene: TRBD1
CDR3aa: CASSQGRDRVLETQYF
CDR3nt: TGTGCCAGCAGCCAAGGACGGGACAGAGTGTTGGAGACCCAGTACTTC

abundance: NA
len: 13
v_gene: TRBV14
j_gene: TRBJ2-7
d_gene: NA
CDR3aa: CASSLQARYEQYF
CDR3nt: TGTGCCAGCAGCCTCCAAGCTCGATACGAGCAGTACTTC